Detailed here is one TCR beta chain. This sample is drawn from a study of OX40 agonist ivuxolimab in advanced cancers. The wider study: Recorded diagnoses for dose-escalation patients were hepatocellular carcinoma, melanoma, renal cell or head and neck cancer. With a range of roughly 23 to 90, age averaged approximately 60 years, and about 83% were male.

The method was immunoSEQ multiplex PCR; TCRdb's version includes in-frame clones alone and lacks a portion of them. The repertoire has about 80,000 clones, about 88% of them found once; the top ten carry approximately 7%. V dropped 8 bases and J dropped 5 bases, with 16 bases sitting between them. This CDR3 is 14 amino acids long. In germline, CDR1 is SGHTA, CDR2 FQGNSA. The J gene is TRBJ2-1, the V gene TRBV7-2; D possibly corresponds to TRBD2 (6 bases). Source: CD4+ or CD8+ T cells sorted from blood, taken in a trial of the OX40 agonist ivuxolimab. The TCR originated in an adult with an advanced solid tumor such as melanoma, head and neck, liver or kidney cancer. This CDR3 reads CASEKIAENNEQFF. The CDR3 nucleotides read TGTGCCAGCGAGAAAATAGCGGAGAACAATGAGCAGTTCTTC.